What follows is one T cell receptor beta chain and its context. Its antigen is undetermined. The sample belongs to a study of graft-versus-host responses after intestinal transplantation. The wider study: Recipients had multivisceral, liver-intestinal, or isolated intestinal transplants. Recipients uniformly received anti-thymocyte globulin induction, followed by tacrolimus and steroids for about three years.

Study-wide results and caveats: GvH clones turned up in recipient marrow; some had shown up first in ileum or blood. Within the allografts of patients who had graft-donor T cell macrochimerism, graft-versus-host to host-versus-graft clonal ratios were high.

The germline V gene has CDR1 MNHEY and CDR2 SVGAGI. V shed 3 bases and J shed 8 bases, with 16 bases lying between them. The CDR3 has 14 residues. Method: immunoSEQ multiplex PCR; TCRdb's copy keeps in-frame clones and lacks some. This sample has about 120,000 clones, with 85% to 95% found just once. The chain combines TRBV6-5 with TRBJ1-2; no firm D call. The receptor was derived from a human donor who received an intestinal transplant. Here the sequenced sample was unstimulated CD8+ T cells sorted from spleen or lymph node cells, taken before intestinal transplant. The chain's CDR3 is CASSYVSGSKGYTF. CDR3 in DNA: TGTGCCAGCAGTTATGTTTCGGGTTCGAAAGGCTACACCTTC.